This TCR beta chain is from a study of blood T cells in healthy people across ages. V dropped 3 bases and J dropped 10 bases, with 19 bases sitting between them. This CDR3 spans 14 amino acids. Germline-derived CDR1 and CDR2 are SQVTM and ANQGSEA. On this clonotype itself: Its specificity is unknown.

A second PCR, run for about 6 to 11 cycles, used a sample-barcoded 5' primer plus a J-beta primer mix. CDR3-containing paired-end reads numbering at least 2.5 million came from each sample. In TCRdb, the 5' RACE reads were re-called with MiXCR into one record per CDR3 protein. The sample lists 650,000 to 800,000 distinct CDR3 sequences; under 45% were seen once. Findings and caveats of the study: Diversity was higher, and naive CD4+ cells more numerous, in long-lived donors than in aged donors.

This chain connects TRBV29-1 to TRBJ2-1; tentative D call: TRBD2 (7 bases). The receptor was derived from a man in his 60s in good health. What was sequenced was blood. The CDR3 is CSVDNRGAAREQFF. The CDR3 coding sequence is TGCAGCGTTGATAATCGGGGGGCCGCACGGGAGCAGTTCTTC.